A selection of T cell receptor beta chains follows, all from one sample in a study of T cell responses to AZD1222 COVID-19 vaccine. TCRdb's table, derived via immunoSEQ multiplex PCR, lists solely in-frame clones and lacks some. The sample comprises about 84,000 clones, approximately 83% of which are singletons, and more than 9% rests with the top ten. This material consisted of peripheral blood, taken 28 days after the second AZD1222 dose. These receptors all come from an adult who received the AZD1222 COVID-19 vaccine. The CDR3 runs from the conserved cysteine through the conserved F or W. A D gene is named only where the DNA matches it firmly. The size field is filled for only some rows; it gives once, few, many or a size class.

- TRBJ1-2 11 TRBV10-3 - TGTGCCATCAGTGTAGGTGATGGCTACACCTTC CAISVGDGYTF
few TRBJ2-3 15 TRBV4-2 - TGTGCCAGCAGCCTGGGAGGGGGGAGCACAGATACGCAGTATTTT CASSLGGGSTDTQYF
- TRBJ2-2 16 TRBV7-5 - TGTGTCAGAAGCTTTGGACGGGCTCTTGGCACCGGGGAGCTGTTTTTT CVRSFGRALGTGELFF
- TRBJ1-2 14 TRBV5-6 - TGTGCCAGCAGCTTGGAGGGGCGTAGCTATGGCTACACCTTC CASSLEGRSYGYTF
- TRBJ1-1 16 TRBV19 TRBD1 TGTGCCAGTAGTTCGGGACAGGGGATCTCGAACACTGAAGCTTTCTTT CASSSGQGISNTEAFF
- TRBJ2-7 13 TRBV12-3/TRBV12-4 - TGTGCCAGCAGTTTAGGGGACTCCTACGAGCAGTACTTC CASSLGDSYEQYF
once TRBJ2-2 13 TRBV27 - TGTGCCAGCAGTTGGGCAGGGCCCGGGGAGCTGTTTTTT CASSWAGPGELFF
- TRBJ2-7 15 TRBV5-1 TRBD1 TGCGCCAGCAGCAGGGGACAGGGGAAGTCCTACGAGCAGTACTTC CASSRGQGKSYEQYF
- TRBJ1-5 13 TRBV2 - TGTGCCAGCACCGGGGGCAGGGGCCAGCCCCAGCATTTT CASTGGRGQPQHF
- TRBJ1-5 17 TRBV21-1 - TGTGCCAGCAGCAAGAAAGCCGGGACAGGGAAAAGAAAGGCCCAGCATTTT CASSKKAGTGKRKAQHF
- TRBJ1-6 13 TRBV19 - TGTGCCAGTAGGAAACAGGGTGATTCACCCCTCCACTTT CASRKQGDSPLHF
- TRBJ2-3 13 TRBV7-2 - TGTGCCAGCAGCTTACTCGGGCTTCATACGCAGTATTTT CASSLLGLHTQYF
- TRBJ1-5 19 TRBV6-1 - TGTGCCAGCAGTGAACCTATTTACCGGGCGGATTATAGCAATCAGCCCCAGCATTTT CASSEPIYRADYSNQPQHF
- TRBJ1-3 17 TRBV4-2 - TGTGCCAGCAGCCAGAGTACGACCGTGGGCTCTGGAAACACCATATATTTT CASSQSTTVGSGNTIYF
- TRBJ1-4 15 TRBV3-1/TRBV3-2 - TGTGCCAGCAGCCGGAGGACTGCAACTAATGAAAAACTGTTTTTT CASSRRTATNEKLFF
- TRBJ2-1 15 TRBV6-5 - TGTGCCAGCAGTTACCATCCAGGGGTTGGGAATGAGCAGTTCTTC CASSYHPGVGNEQFF
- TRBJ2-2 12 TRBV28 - TGTGCCAGCAGTTTGCGTTTTGGGGAGCTGTTTTTT CASSLRFGELFF
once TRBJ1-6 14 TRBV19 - TGTGCCAGTAGTGTCGTTCGACGGAGGTTCCCCCTCCACTTT CASSVVRRRFPLHF
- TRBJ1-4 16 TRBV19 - TGTGCCAGTAGTATAAATGGCCCAGGAAACTATGAAAAACTGTTTTTT CASSINGPGNYEKLFF
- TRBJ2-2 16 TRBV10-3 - TGTGCCATCAGTGCCCTCCCGGGACAGAACACCGGGGAGCTGTTTTTT CAISALPGQNTGELFF
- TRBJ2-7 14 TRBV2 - TGTGCCAGCAGTGAAGACCGGGGGTCGTACGAGCAGTACTTC CASSEDRGSYEQYF
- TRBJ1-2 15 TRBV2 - TGTGCCAGCAGTGAACCCGTGTTAGGGAACTATGGCTACACCTTC CASSEPVLGNYGYTF
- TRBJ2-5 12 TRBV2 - TGTGCCAGCAGGGGTGAAGGACCGACCCAGTACTTC CASRGEGPTQYF
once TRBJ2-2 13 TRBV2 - TGTGCCACCCTAGTTCAGGGTACCGGGGAGCTGTTTTTT CATLVQGTGELFF
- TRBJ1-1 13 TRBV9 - TGTGCCAGCAGCCGCCAGCAGAACACTGAAGCTTTCTTT CASSRQQNTEAFF
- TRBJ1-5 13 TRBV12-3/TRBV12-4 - TGTGCCAGCGCTAGACAGAGCAATCAGCCCCAGCATTTT CASARQSNQPQHF
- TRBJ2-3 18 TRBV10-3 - TGTGCCATCAGTGAGGCGGGGATGGGGGGCCCTCTCACAGATACGCAGTATTTT CAISEAGMGGPLTDTQYF
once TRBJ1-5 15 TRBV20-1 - TGCAGTGCTAGTGAAAACGGTTTTTGGAATCAGCCCCAGCATTTT CSASENGFWNQPQHF
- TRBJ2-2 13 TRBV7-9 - TGTGCCAGCAGCTTAGGTGTCCCCGGGGAGCTGTTTTTT CASSLGVPGELFF
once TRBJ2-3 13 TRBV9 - TGTGCCAGCAGCGTATTCGGACAAGATACGCAGTATTTT CASSVFGQDTQYF
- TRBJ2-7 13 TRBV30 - TGTGCCTGGGGTAGTGGAGGACTCTACGAGCAGTACTTC CAWGSGGLYEQYF
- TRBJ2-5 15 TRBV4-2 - TGTGCCAGCAGCCAAGACACGGGGGCCGGTGAGACCCAGTACTTC CASSQDTGAGETQYF
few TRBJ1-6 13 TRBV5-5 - TGTGCCAGCAGCTTTTTTGGTAATTCACCCCTCCACTTT CASSFFGNSPLHF
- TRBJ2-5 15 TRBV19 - TGTGCCAGTAGGGCGACCGGGACACCGAAAGGGACCCAGTACTTC CASRATGTPKGTQYF
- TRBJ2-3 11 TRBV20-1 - TGCAGTGCTAGGAGGGCAGATACGCAGTATTTT CSARRADTQYF
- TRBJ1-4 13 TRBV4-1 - TGCGCCAGCAGCCTAGGCTATTTTGAAAAACTGTTTTTT CASSLGYFEKLFF
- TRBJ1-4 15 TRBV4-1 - TGCGCCAGCAGCCTGTCATGGAGGACAGATGAAAAACTGTTTTTT CASSLSWRTDEKLFF
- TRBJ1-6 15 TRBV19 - TGTGCCAGTAGTATTGGAGGGGATGGAGATTCACCCCTCCACTTT CASSIGGDGDSPLHF
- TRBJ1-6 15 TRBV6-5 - TGTGCCAGCAGTAAAATAACAGGGACTAATTCACCCCTCCACTTT CASSKITGTNSPLHF
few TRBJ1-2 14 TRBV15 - TGTGCCACCAGCAGAGAAGGGCTGGCAGGGGGCTACACCTTC CATSREGLAGGYTF
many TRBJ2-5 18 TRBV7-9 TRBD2 TGTGCCAGCAGCGGACTAGCGGGGGGGCCGATTCTACGGGAGACCCAGTACTTC CASSGLAGGPILRETQYF
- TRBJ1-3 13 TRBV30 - TGTGCCTGGATGGGCAACTCTGGAAACACCATATATTTT CAWMGNSGNTIYF
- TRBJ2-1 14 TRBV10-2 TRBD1 TGCGCCAGCACGGAGGACAGGGTCTACAATGAGCAGTTCTTC CASTEDRVYNEQFF
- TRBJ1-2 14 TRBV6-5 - TGTGCCAGCACCAGGTCAAAGAAAAGCTATGGCTACACCTTC CASTRSKKSYGYTF
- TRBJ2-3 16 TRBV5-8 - TGTGCCAGCAGCTTGGGGGGGGATACTAGCACAGATACGCAGTATTTT CASSLGGDTSTDTQYF
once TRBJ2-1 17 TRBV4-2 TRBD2 TGTGCCAGCAGCCAAGAGACTAGCGGGGGGGGCTACAATGAGCAGTTCTTC CASSQETSGGGYNEQFF
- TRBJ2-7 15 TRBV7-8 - TGTGCCAGCAGCCGAGTAAGGGACATAGGATACGAGCAGTACTTC CASSRVRDIGYEQYF
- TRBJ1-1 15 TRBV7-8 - TGTGCCAGCAGCCCAGGTACTTTTGGGAACACTGAAGCTTTCTTT CASSPGTFGNTEAFF
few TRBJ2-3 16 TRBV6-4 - TGTGCCAGCAGTGACAGGATGGGGGGGCGCACAGATACGCAGTATTTT CASSDRMGGRTDTQYF
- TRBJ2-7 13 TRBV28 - TGTGCCAGCCTCCCCCGCTGGAACTACGAGCAGTACTTC CASLPRWNYEQYF
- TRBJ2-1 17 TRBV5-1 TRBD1 TGCGCCAGCAGCTTGGCCGATGGGACAGTAAGGGGGTATGAGCAGTTCTTC CASSLADGTVRGYEQFF
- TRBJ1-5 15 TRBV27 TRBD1 TGTGCCAGCAGTTTAGACTGGACAGGGGCTCAGCCCCAGCATTTT CASSLDWTGAQPQHF
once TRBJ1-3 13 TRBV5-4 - TGTGCCAGCAGCCCGTCGGCGTCAGACACCATATATTTT CASSPSASDTIYF
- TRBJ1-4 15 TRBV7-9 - TGTGCCAGCAGCATATTTGACAGAGACGATGAAAAACTGTTTTTT CASSIFDRDDEKLFF
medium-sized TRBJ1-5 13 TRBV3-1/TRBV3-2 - TGTGCCAGCAGCCCGGGGGGCAATCAGCCCCAGCATTTT CASSPGGNQPQHF
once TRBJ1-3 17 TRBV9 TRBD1 TGTGCCAGCAGCGTAGTGGCAGGGGGCCACTCTGGAAACACCATATATTTT CASSVVAGGHSGNTIYF
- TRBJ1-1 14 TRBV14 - TGTGCCAGCAGCCAAGCAAACAGGGACACTGAAGCTTTCTTT CASSQANRDTEAFF
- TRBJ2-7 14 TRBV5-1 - TGCGCCAGCAGTCTCCAGGGGCCCGCCTACGAGCAGTACTTC CASSLQGPAYEQYF